This TCR beta chain came from a study of technical replicates of blood from a few donors (dated by TCRdb to between 2016 and 2019). The V end loses 6 bases and the J end loses 4 bases, and a stretch of 7 bases separates them. The CDR3, from cysteine to phenylalanine, totals 12 residues. The retained sequence is limited to the CDR3, 36 bases, with the frame set at the first base. Via the germline V gene, CDR1 is SQVTM and CDR2 ANQGSEA. About this clone itself: Its specific antigen is unknown. There are no base qualities to consult, and no much larger clone falls within one base.

Library preparation employed the immunoSEQ multiplex PCR assay. TCRdb retrieved this table from immuneACCESS and kept in-frame rearrangements only. Not all clones are present; in checked studies, unresolved V genes account for under half, and no reason is known for the remainder. The sample records 45,000 to 65,000 clones, roughly 95% of which are singletons. The ten largest clones add up to 3.1% of the sample. The clonotype comes from a human donor in good health. Some clones in this sample may be carry-over from other donors' samples. This chain joins TRBV29-1 to TRBJ2-6; the D segment could be TRBD2, given 6 matching bases. Sequencing used PBMCs. The nucleotides read TGCAGCGTGGGGGGAGGGGCCAACGTCCTGACTTTC. Its product reads: CSVGGGANVLTF.